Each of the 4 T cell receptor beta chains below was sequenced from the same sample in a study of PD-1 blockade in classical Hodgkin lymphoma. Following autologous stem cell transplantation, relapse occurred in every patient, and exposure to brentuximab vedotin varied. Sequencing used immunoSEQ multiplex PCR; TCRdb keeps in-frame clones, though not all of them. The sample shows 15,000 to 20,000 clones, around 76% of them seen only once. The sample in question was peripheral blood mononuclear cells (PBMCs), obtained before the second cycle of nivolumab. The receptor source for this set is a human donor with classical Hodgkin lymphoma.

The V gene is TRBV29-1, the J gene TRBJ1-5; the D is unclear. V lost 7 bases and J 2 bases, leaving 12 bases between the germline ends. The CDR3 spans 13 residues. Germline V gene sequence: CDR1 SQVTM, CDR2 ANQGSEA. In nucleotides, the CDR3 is TGCAGCGCCGGGATTGGGGGCAATCAGCCCCAGCATTTT. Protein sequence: CSAGIGGNQPQHF.

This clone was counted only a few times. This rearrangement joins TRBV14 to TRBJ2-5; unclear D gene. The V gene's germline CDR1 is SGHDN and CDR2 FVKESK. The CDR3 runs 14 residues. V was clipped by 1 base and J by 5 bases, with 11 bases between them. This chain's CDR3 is CASSQGSTFETQYF. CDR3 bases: TGTGCCAGCAGCCAAGGATCGACGTTTGAGACCCAGTACTTC.

The CDR3 DNA is TGTGCCAGCAAAAGACAGGCCCCACTGAGCTATGGCTACACCTTC. Translated: CASKRQAPLSYGYTF. The gene calls are TRBV2 and TRBJ1-2; D perhaps matches TRBD1 (6 bases). Germline V gene sequence: CDR1 SNHLY, CDR2 FYNNEI. The CDR3 is 15 amino acids. V dropped 7 bases and J dropped 4 bases, with 19 bases sitting between them.

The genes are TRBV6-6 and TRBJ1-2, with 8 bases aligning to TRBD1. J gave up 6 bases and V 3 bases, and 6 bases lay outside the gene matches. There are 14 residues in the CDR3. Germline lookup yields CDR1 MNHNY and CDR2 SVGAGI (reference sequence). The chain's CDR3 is CASSYGQGMDGYTF. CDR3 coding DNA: TGTGCCAGCAGTTATGGACAGGGAATGGATGGCTACACCTTC.